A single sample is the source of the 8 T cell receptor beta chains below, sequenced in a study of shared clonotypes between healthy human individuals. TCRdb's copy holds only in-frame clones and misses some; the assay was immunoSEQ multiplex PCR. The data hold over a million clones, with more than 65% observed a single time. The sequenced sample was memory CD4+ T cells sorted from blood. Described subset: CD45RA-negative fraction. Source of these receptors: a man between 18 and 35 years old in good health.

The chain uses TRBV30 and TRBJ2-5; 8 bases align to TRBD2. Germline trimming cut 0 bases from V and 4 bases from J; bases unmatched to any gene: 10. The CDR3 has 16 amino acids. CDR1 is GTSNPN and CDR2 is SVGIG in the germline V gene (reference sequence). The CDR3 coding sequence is TGTGCCTGGAGTGTAATAGCGGGGTCCGGGGGAGAGACCCAGTACTTC. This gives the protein CAWSVIAGSGGETQYF.

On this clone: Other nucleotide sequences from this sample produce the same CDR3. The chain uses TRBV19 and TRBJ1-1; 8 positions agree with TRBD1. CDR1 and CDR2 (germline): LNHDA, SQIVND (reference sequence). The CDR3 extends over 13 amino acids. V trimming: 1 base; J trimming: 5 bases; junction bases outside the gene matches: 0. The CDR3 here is CASSIGQGTEAFF. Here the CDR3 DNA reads TGTGCCAGTAGTATAGGACAGGGGACTGAAGCTTTCTTT.

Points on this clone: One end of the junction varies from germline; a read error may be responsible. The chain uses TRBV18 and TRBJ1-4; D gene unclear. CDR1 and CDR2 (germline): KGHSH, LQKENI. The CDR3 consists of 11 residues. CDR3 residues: CASSTQEKLFF. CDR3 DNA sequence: TGTGCCAGCTCAACACAAGAAAAGCTGTTTTTT.

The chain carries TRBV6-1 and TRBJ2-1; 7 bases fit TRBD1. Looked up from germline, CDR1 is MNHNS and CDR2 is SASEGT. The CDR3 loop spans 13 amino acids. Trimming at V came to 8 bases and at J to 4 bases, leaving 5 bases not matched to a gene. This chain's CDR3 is CASDRTGYNEQFF. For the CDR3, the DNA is TGTGCCAGCGATCGGACAGGATACAATGAGCAGTTCTTC.

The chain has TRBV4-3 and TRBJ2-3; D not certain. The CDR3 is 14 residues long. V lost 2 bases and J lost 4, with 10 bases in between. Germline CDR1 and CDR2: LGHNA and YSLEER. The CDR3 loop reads CASSQSSVSDTQYF. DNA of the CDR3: TGCGCCAGCAGCCAAAGCTCGGTCTCAGATACGCAGTATTTT.

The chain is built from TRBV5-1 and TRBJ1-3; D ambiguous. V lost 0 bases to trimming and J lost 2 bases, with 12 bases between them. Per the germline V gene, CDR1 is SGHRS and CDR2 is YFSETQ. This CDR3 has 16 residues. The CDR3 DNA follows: TGCGCCAGCAGCTTGGGAAGTACTTTCGCTGGAAACACCATATATTTT. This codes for CASSLGSTFAGNTIYF.

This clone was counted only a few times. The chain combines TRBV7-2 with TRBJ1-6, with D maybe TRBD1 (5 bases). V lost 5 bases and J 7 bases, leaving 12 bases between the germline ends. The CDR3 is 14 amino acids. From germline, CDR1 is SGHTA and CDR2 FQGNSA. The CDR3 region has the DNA TGTGCCAGCAGCCCCAGACAGACAAATTCACCCCTCCACTTT. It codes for CASSPRQTNSPLHF.

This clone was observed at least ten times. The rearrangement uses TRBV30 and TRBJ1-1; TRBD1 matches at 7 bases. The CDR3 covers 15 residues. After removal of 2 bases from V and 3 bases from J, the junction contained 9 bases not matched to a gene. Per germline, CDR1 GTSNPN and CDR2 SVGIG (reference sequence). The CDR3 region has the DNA TGTGCCTGGAGTTATGGTGACAGGGATGACACTGAAGCTTTCTTT. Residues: CAWSYGDRDDTEAFF.